Shown below are 14 T cell receptor beta chains from a single sample sequenced in a study of cytomegalovirus exposure and HLA in healthy donors. With 60 Vbeta and 13 Jbeta primers, the PCR was carried out. Clones were read by immunoSEQ multiplex PCR, and TCRdb kept only the in-frame ones, dropping some. The sample has roughly 140,000 clones, around 82% seen once; the top ten hold roughly 2.4%. Sequencing used PBMCs. All receptors derive from a woman aged 18-35 years in good health and CMV-seropositive.

This clone was detected only once. The CDR3 protein is CASSQGWGSNEKLFF. CDR3 DNA: TGCGCCAGCAGCCAAGGGTGGGGCTCTAATGAAAAACTGTTTTTT. The chain recombines TRBV4-3 with TRBJ1-4, with D possibly being TRBD1 (5 bases). Trimming removed 1 base from V and 3 bases from J, with 9 bases in between. Per the germline V gene, CDR1 is LGHNA and CDR2 is YSLEER. The CDR3 extends over 15 amino acids.

The rearrangement links TRBV9 to TRBJ2-3, with a weak D call TRBD2 (5 bases). The V gene lost 0 bases and the J gene lost 3 bases, with 8 bases spanning the gap. CDR3 length: 14 residues. The germline V gene has CDR1 SGDLS and CDR2 YYNGEE. The CDR3: CASSVASQTDTQYF. The CDR3 region has the DNA TGTGCCAGCAGCGTAGCTAGCCAGACAGATACGCAGTATTTT.

Points on this clone: One junction end disagrees with the germline gene, perhaps due to a read error. The chain has TRBV9 and TRBJ2-1, with D perhaps matching TRBD2 (6 bases). This CDR3 is 16 amino acids long. Looked up from germline, CDR1 is SGDLS and CDR2 is YYNGEE. CDR3 region: CAGSVALLAPYNEQFF. The CDR3 DNA reads as TGTGCCGGCAGCGTAGCTCTCCTAGCGCCATACAATGAGCAGTTCTTC. The whole variable domain, remainder taken from reference TRBV9 and TRBJ2-1, is DSGVTQTPKHLITATGQRVTLRCSPRSGDLSVYWYQQSLDQGLQFLIQYYNGEERAKGNILERFSAQQFPDLHSELNLSSLELGDSALYFCAGSVALLAPYNEQFFGPGTRLTVL.

This chain's CDR3 is CASSLQGAQPQHF. In nucleotides, the CDR3 is TGTGCCAGTAGCTTACAGGGAGCTCAGCCCCAGCATTTT. The chain recombines TRBV19 with TRBJ1-5, with D tentatively TRBD1 (6 bases). Germline V CDR1 and CDR2: LNHDA, SQIVND (reference sequence). V was shortened by 6 bases and J by 6 bases, with 12 bases between the two germline ends. The CDR3 runs to 13 residues.

This chain joins TRBV11-1 and TRBJ2-3, with D tentatively TRBD2 (5 bases). Trimming pared 5 bases from V and 6 bases from J, leaving 12 bases between. Germline lookup yields CDR1 SGHAT and CDR2 FQDESV (reference sequence). The CDR3 is made up of 13 amino acids. The CDR3 sequence: CASSALGVDTQYF. In DNA, the CDR3 is TGTGCCAGCAGCGCACTAGGAGTGGATACGCAGTATTTT.

The chain combines TRBV9 with TRBJ2-5, with 8 nucleotides matching TRBD2. The CDR3 covers 14 residues. The V gene end was trimmed by 4 bases and the J gene end by 5 bases; junction bases not matched to a gene: 7. Germline loops: CDR1 SGDLS, CDR2 YYNGEE. The CDR3 here is CASSTGGPKETQYF. The CDR3 nucleotides are TGTGCCAGCAGCACGGGAGGGCCAAAGGAGACCCAGTACTTC.

The rearrangement joins TRBV5-1 to TRBJ1-1; 11 bases map to TRBD1. Germline CDR1 SGHRS, CDR2 YFSETQ. With V trimmed by 4 bases and J by 0 bases, 5 bases remained unmatched. This CDR3 region has 16 residues. CDR3 nucleotide sequence: TGCGCCAGCAGCAGGGGACAGGGGGTAATGAACACTGAAGCTTTCTTT. This gives the protein CASSRGQGVMNTEAFF.

This clone occurred once. The chain is built from TRBV2 and TRBJ2-4; 9 nucleotides agree with TRBD2. This CDR3 is 18 amino acids long. V dropped 3 bases and J dropped 8; count of bases not matched to a gene: 17. Looked up from germline, CDR1 is SNHLY and CDR2 is FYNNEI. CDR3 nucleotides: TGTGCCAGCAGTGACATCTTAGCGGGGGCCTCGGGGGGGTACATTCAGTACTTC. This codes for CASSDILAGASGGYIQYF. Using reference TRBV2 and TRBJ2-4 for the parts outside the CDR3, the full variable domain is EPEVTQTPSHQVTQMGQEVILRCVPISNHLYFYWYRQILGQKVEFLVSFYNNEISEKSEIFDDQFSVERPDGSNFTLKIRSTKLEDSAMYFCASSDILAGASGGYIQYFGAGTRLSVL.

The V call is TRBV6-5, the J call TRBJ1-1; D call uncertain. This CDR3 spans 12 amino acids. Trimming took 5 bases from V and 0 from J, leaving 4 bases between them. From germline, CDR1 is MNHEY and CDR2 SVGAGI. The CDR3: CASSTVNTEAFF. Here the CDR3 DNA reads TGTGCCAGCAGTACAGTGAACACTGAAGCTTTCTTT.

The CDR3 is CASSPGQANTEAFF. The CDR3, as DNA: TGTGCCAGCAGCCCCGGACAGGCGAACACTGAAGCTTTCTTT. The V call is TRBV7-2, the J call TRBJ1-1, with TRBD1 identical over 7 bases. This CDR3 is built from 14 residues. The germline V gene encodes CDR1 SGHTA and CDR2 FQGNSA. With 5 bases clipped from V and 1 base from J, the junction kept 4 bases outside the gene matches. Together with reference TRBV7-2 and TRBJ1-1, the CDR3 gives the full variable domain: GAGVSQSPSNKVTEKGKDVELRCDPISGHTALYWYRQSLGQGLEFLIYFQGNSAPDKSGLPSDRFSAERTGGSVSTLTIQRTQQEDSAVYLCASSPGQANTEAFFGQGTRLTVV.

A few counts support this clone. The chain joins TRBV7-2 to TRBJ2-7, with 8 bases lining up with TRBD1. This CDR3 region has 14 residues. The junction had 13 bases not matched to a gene; V was cut back by 3 bases and J by 12 bases. CDR1 and CDR2 (germline): SGHTA, FQGNSA. The CDR3 DNA reads TGTGCCAGCAGCTTTTTGGGGACAGGAGAAACCGGGTACTTC. Amino acids: CASSFLGTGETGYF.

CDR3 coding DNA: TGTGCCAGCAGTGACCTGACAAGCCCCGGGAGCTATGGCTACACCTTC. The encoded protein is CASSDLTSPGSYGYTF. The chain uses TRBV6-1 and TRBJ1-2; D is unresolved. The germline gives CDR1 MNHNS, CDR2 SASEGT. V lost 3 bases, J lost 4 bases, and 18 bases lay in between. The CDR3 length is 16 residues.

The count of this clone is one. This chain joins TRBV29-1 and TRBJ2-7; 11 bases map to TRBD1. This CDR3 region has 14 residues. V was clipped by 1 base and J by 5 bases; unmatched bases: 4. Germline assignment: CDR1 SQVTM and CDR2 ANQGSEA. The CDR3 sequence: CSVEGWTGGHEQYF. The CDR3, as DNA: TGCAGCGTTGAAGGATGGACAGGGGGCCACGAGCAGTACTTC.

The chain carries TRBV2 and TRBJ2-2; D is unclear. The CDR3 spans 13 residues. Germline lookup yields CDR1 SNHLY and CDR2 FYNNEI. V lost 6 bases, J lost 9 bases, and 14 bases lay in between. CDR3 coding DNA: TGTGCCAGCAGCAGATACCCCCCCAGGGAGCTGTTTTTT. Residues: CASSRYPPRELFF.